The clone carrying this TCR beta chain was seen a single time. Its antigen is unidentified. Here immunoSEQ multiplex PCR was the method, and the copy in TCRdb shows in-frame clones only, minus some. The sample lists 120,000 to 150,000 clones, 91% seen once, with 3.8% in the top ten. This sample is drawn from a study of T cell responses to AZD1222 COVID-19 vaccine. General study results and limits: The sample set comprised mostly white British donors with more females, and clonal diversity was possibly underestimated. Recipients of AZD1222 seropositive at baseline numbered only 6 or 7. Rises in breadth and depth of Spike-specific TCRs came after two AZD1222 doses. Scientists sampled the repertoires only once the peak T cell response had passed.

The sequences come from peripheral blood, collected 28 days after the second AZD1222 dose. The TCR originated in an adult who received the AZD1222 COVID-19 vaccine.

CDR3 sequence (DNA): TGCAGTTCCTTCGTAGCAGATACGCAGTATTTT. Amino acid sequence: CSSFVADTQYF. The chain employs TRBV20-1 and TRBJ2-3; D remains ambiguous. V gave up 8 bases and J gave up 4 bases, with 10 bases separating them. The CDR3 length is 11 residues. Germline lookup yields CDR1 DFQATT and CDR2 SNEGSKA (reference sequence).